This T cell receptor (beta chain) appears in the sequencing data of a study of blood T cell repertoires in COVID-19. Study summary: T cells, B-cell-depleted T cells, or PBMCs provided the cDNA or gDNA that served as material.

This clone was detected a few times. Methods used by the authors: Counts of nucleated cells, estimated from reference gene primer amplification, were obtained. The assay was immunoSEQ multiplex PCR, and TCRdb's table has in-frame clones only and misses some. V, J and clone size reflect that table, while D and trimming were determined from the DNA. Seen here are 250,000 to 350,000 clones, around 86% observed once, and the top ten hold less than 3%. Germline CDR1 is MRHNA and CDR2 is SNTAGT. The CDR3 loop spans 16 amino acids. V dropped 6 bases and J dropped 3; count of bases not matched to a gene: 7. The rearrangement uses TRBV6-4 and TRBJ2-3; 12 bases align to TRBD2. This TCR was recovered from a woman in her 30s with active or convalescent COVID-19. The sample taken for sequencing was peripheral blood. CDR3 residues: CASSQLAGGATDTQYF. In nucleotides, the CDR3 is TGTGCCAGCAGCCAACTAGCGGGGGGAGCGACAGATACGCAGTATTTT.